This T cell receptor beta chain stems from a study of cytotoxic CD8 clonotypes in ibrutinib-treated CLL. Method: immunoSEQ multiplex PCR; TCRdb's copy keeps in-frame clones and lacks some. The top ten clones hold 32% of a sample with around 97,000 clones, approximately 82% of them seen once. Trimming removed 2 bases from V and 3 bases from J, with 11 bases in between. CDR3 size: 14 residues. Germline CDR1 and CDR2: SGHTA and FQGNSA. On this clone itself: The target antigen is unknown.

General observations from the study: Contraction or stability on treatment characterized the public clonotypes, which were uncommon. An increase in clonality occurred at ibrutinib response, followed by a return toward baseline at progression. Baseline-level clonality went beyond age-matched healthy donors and moved in step with circulating CD8+ T-cell counts. There were differences in sampling times between sustained-remission and progressing patients.

Sequencing used PBMCs, obtained after 12 months of ibrutinib treatment. The rearrangement links TRBV7-2 to TRBJ2-7, with a possible D match to TRBD1 (6 bases). The source is a human donor with chronic lymphocytic leukemia. This CDR3 is CASSLSQGNYEQYF. The CDR3 DNA follows: TGTGCCAGCAGCTTATCCCAGGGGAACTACGAGCAGTACTTC.